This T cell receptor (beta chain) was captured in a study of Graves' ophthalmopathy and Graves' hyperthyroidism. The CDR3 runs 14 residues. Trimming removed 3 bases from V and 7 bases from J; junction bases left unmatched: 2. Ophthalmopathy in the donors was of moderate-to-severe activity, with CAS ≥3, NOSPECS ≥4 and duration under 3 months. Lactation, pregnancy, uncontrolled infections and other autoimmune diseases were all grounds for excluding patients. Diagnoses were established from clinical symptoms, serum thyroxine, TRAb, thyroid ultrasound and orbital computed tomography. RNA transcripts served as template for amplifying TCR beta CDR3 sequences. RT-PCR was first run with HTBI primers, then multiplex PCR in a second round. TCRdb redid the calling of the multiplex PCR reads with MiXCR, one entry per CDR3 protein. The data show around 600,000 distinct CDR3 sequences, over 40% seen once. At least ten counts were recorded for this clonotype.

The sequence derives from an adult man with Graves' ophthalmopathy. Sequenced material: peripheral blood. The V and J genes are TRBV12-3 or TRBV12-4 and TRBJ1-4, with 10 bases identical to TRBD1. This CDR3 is CASSFGTGVEKLFF. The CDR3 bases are TGTGCCAGCAGTTTCGGGACAGGGGTTGAAAAACTGTTTTTT.